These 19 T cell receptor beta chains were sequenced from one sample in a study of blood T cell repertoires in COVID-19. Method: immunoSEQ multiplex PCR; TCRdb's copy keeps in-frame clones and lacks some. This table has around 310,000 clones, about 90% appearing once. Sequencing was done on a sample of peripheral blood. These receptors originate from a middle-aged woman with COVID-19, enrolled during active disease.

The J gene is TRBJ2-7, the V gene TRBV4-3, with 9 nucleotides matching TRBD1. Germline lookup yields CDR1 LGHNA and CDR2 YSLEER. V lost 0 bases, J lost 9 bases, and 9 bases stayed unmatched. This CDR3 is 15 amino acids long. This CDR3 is CASSQDRGQGVGQYF. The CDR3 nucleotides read TGCGCCAGCAGCCAAGACAGGGGACAGGGAGTCGGGCAGTACTTC.

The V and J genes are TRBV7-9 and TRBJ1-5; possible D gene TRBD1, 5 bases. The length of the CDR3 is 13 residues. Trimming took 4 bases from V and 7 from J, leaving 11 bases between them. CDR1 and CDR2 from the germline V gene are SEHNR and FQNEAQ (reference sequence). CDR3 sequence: CASSSQGGQPQHF. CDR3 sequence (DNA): TGTGCCAGCAGCTCCCAGGGTGGGCAGCCCCAGCATTTT.

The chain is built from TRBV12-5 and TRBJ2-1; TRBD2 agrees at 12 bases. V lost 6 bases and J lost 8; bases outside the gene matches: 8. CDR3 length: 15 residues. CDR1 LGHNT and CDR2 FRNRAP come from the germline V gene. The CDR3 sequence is CASGPRLAGVHEQFF. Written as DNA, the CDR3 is TGTGCTAGTGGCCCTAGACTAGCGGGAGTTCATGAGCAGTTCTTC.

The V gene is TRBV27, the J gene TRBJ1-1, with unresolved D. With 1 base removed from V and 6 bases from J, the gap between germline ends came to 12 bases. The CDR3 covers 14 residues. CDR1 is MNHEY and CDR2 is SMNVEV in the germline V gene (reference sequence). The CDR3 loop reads CASSLYPGGPEAFF. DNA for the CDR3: TGTGCCAGCAGTTTATACCCCGGAGGTCCTGAAGCTTTCTTT.

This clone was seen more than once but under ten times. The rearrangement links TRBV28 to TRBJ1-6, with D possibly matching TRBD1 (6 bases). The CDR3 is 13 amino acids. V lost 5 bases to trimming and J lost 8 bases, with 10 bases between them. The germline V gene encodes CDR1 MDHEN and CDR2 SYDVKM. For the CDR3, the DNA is TGTGCCAGCAGTACAGGGTTTCATTCACCCCTCCACTTT. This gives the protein CASSTGFHSPLHF.

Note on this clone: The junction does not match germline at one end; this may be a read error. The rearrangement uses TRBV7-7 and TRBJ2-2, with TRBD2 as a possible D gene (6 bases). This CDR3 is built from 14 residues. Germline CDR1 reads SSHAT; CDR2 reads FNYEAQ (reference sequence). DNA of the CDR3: TGTGCTAGCAGCTTAGCCGGGAGAGCCGGGGAGCTGTTTTTT. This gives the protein CASSLAGRAGELFF. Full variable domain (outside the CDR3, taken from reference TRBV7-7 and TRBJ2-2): GAGVSQSPRYKVTKRGQDVTLRCDPISSHATLYWYQQALGQGPEFLTYFNYEAQPDKSGLPSDRFSAERPEGSISTLTIQRTEQRDSAMYRCASSLAGRAGELFFGEGSRLTVL.

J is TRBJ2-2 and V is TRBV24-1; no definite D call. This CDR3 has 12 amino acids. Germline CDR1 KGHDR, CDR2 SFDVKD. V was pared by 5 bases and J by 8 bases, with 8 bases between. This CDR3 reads CATSASRGELFF. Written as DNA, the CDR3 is TGTGCCACCAGTGCCTCGCGGGGGGAGCTGTTTTTT.

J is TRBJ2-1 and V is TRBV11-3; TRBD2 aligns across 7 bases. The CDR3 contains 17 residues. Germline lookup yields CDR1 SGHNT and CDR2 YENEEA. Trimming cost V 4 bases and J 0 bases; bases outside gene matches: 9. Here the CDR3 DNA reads TGTGCCAGCAGCTACTCCCCGGCTAGCGGCTCCTACAATGAGCAGTTCTTC. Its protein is CASSYSPASGSYNEQFF.

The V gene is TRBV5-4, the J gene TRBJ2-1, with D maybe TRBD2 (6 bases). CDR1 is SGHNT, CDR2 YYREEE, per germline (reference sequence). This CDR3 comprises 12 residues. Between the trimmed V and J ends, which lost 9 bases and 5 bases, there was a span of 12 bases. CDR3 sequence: CATSGAHNEQFF. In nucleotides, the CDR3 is TGTGCCACCTCGGGAGCGCACAATGAGCAGTTCTTC.

In nucleotides, the CDR3 is TGCAGTGCTAGTCCCCGGACAGGAGACAATCAGCCCCAGCATTTT. Translated, it gives CSASPRTGDNQPQHF. J is TRBJ1-5 and V is TRBV20-1, with 7 positions matching TRBD1. This CDR3 spans 15 amino acids. V shed 3 bases and J 3 bases; nucleotides not matched to a gene: 8. CDR1 DFQATT and CDR2 SNEGSKA come from the germline V gene (reference sequence).

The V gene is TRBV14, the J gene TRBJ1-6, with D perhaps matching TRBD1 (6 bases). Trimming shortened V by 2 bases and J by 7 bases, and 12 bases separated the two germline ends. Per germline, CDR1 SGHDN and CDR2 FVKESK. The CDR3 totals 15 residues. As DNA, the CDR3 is TGTGCCAGCAGCCAAAAGGGGGGGAGAAATTCACCCCTCCACTTT. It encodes CASSQKGGRNSPLHF.

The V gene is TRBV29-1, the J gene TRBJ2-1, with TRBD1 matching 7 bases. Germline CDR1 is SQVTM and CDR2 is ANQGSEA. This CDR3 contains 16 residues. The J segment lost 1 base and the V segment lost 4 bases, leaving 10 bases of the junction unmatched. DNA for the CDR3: TGCAGCGTTGCGGGCCAGGGGGTGGGGTCCTACAATGAGCAGTTCTTC. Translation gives CSVAGQGVGSYNEQFF.

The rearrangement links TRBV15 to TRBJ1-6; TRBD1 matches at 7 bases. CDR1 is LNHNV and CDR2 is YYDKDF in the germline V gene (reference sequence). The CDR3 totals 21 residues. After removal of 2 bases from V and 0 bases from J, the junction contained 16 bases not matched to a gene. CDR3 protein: CATSRYPTGAHGSSYNSPLHF. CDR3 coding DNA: TGTGCCACCAGCAGATACCCTACAGGGGCCCACGGGAGCTCCTATAATTCACCCCTCCACTTT.

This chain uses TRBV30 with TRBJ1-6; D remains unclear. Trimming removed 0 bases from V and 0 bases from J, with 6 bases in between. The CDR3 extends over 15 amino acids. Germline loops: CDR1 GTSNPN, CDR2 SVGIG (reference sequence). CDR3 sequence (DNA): TGTGCCTGGAGTGTAATTCGCTCCTATAATTCACCCCTCCACTTT. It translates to CAWSVIRSYNSPLHF. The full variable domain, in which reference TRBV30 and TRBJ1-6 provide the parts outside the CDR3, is SQTIHQWPATLVQPVGSPLSLECTVEGTSNPNLYWYRQAAGRGLQLLFYSVGIGQISSEVPQNLSASRPQDRQFILSSKKLLLSDSGFYLCAWSVIRSYNSPLHFGNGTRLTVT.

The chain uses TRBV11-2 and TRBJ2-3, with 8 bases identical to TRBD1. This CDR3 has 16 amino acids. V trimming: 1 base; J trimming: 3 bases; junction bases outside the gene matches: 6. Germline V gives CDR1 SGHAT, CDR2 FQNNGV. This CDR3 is CASSLVAGGGTDTQYF. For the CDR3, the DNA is TGTGCCAGCAGCTTAGTAGCAGGGGGCGGGACAGATACGCAGTATTTT. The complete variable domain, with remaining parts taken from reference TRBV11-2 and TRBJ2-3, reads EAGVAQSPRYKIIEKRQSVAFWCNPISGHATLYWYQQILGQGPKLLIQFQNNGVVDDSQLPKDRFSAERLKGVDSTLKIQPAKLEDSAVYLCASSLVAGGGTDTQYFGPGTRLTVL.

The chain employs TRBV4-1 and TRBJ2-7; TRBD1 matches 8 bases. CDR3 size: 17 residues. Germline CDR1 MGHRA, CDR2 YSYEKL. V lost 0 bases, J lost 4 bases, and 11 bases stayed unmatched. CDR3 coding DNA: TGCGCCAGCAGCCAAGATGATCAGACAGGGGTACTTTACGAGCAGTACTTC. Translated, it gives CASSQDDQTGVLYEQYF.

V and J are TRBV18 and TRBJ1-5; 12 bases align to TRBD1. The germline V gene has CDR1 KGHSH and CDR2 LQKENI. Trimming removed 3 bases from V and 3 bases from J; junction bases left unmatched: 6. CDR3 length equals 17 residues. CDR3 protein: CASSPIGTGGFNQPQHF. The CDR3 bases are TGTGCCAGCTCACCGATCGGGACAGGGGGCTTCAATCAGCCCCAGCATTTT. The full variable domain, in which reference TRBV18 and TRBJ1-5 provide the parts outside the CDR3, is NAGVMQNPRHLVRRRGQEARLRCSPMKGHSHVYWYRQLPEEGLKFMVYLQKENIIDESGMPKERFSAEFPKEGPSILRIQQVVRGDSAAYFCASSPIGTGGFNQPQHFGDGTRLSIL.

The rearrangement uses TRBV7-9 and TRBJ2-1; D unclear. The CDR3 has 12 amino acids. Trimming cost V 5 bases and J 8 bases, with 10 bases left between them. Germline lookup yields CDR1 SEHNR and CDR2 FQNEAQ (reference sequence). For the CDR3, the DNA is TGTGCCAGCAGCCCCCCTTCCGATGAGCAGTTCTTC. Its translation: CASSPPSDEQFF.

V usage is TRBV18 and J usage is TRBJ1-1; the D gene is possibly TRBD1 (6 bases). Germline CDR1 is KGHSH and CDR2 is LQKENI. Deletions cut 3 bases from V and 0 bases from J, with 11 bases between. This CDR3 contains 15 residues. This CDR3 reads CASSPATGMNTEAFF. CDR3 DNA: TGTGCCAGCTCACCCGCGACAGGAATGAACACTGAAGCTTTCTTT.